This T cell receptor (beta chain) was profiled in a study of CXCR3-negative and CXCR3-positive naive CD8 T cells. Points from the study as a whole: Hydrophobicity was higher for TRB CDR3s found in CXCR3-positive naive cells than in CXCR3-negative naive cells.

TRB cDNA libraries were made by UMI-labeled 5' RACE. TCRdb reprocessed the 5' RACE reads, keeping one entry per CDR3 protein, no DNA. Its table records tens of thousands of distinct CDR3 sequences. In regard to this clonotype: The antigen is not known.

The CDR3 runs to 15 residues. Per the germline V gene, CDR1 is DFQATT and CDR2 is SNEGSKA (reference sequence). The receptor comes from a human donor in good health. Some clones in this sample may be carry-over from other donors' samples. The sequencing input was naive CXCR3+ CD8+ T cells from blood. Subset indicated: CD45RO-CCR7+CD27+CD95- naive CD8+ T cells expressing CXCR3 (TNR3+). The chain carries TRBV20-1 and TRBJ2-5; absent DNA, TCRdb's TRBD2 call cannot be checked. The CDR3 sequence: CSAASLAGGEETQYF.